A selection of T cell receptor beta chains follows, all from one sample in a study of OX40 agonist ivuxolimab in advanced cancers. Only in-frame clones appear in the TCRdb table, and some are missing; sequencing was by immunoSEQ multiplex PCR. This table holds roughly 21,000 clones, about 88% found once. The sequencing used CD4+ or CD8+ T cells sorted from blood, collected in a trial of the OX40 agonist ivuxolimab. The source of these receptors is an adult with an advanced solid tumor such as melanoma, head and neck, liver or kidney cancer. Both conserved end residues are part of each CDR3.

TRBV27	TRBJ2-7	CASATDRDRGYEQYF
TRBV6-1	.	CASSERGTLGREQYF
TRBV29-1	TRBJ1-2	CSVEAGGYGYTF
TRBV27	TRBJ1-2	CASALQGGGGGYTF
TRBV10-2	TRBJ1-1	CASSETGSTEAFF
TRBV7-9	TRBJ2-2	CASSLGQANTGELFF
TRBV6-1	TRBJ2-1	CASSGGLGGNEQFF
TRBV6-1	TRBJ2-6	CASSGPGLAGSVSGANVLTF
TRBV27	TRBJ2-3	CASSSTRNEWTLDTQYF
TRBV9	TRBJ2-5	CASSVSSGGAGETQYF
TRBV19	TRBJ2-7	CASSASGTGYSYEQYF
TRBV13	TRBJ2-1	CASSWRLAVVFEQFF
TRBV15	TRBJ2-1	CATSNRGPPYNEQFF
TRBV7-7	TRBJ2-2	CASSLGVAGGPAGELFF
TRBV7-9	TRBJ1-6	CASSLGGGPLHF
TRBV9	TRBJ1-2	CASSETEPYGYTF
TRBV27	TRBJ2-7	CASSLKGPTYEQYF
TRBV2	TRBJ2-7	CASSATRRRASHEQYF
TRBV19	TRBJ1-1	CASRVRGLGTEAFF
TRBV5-1	TRBJ2-7	CASSPASGGAFYEQYF
TRBV27	TRBJ1-2	CASSWQGDYGYTF
TRBV4-1	TRBJ2-2	CASSQSPGAVELFF
TRBV29-1	TRBJ2-1	CSVSERGPYNEQFF
TRBV9	TRBJ2-7	CASSVVAGGSSEQYF
TRBV7-9	TRBJ1-5	CASSDTGQPQHF
TRBV6-5	TRBJ2-3	CASSYTSGEGDTQYF
TRBV27	TRBJ1-6	CASSSATAYSPLHF
TRBV7-3	TRBJ2-7	CASSPTGVRDEQYF
TRBV10-2	TRBJ1-2	CASTGQNYGYTF
TRBV18	TRBJ2-2	CASSPAGGSGTGELFF
TRBV6-1	TRBJ2-7	CASSGGTGGSYEQYF
TRBV1	TRBJ1-2	CTSSHSRLCETYGYTF
TRBV29-1	TRBJ2-7	CSVSGGSRNSYEQYF
TRBV7-2	TRBJ2-3	CASSPLAGGALDTQYF
TRBV4-1	TRBJ1-4	CASSPTTERQLFF
TRBV5-5	TRBJ1-6	CASSLEDRSPLHF